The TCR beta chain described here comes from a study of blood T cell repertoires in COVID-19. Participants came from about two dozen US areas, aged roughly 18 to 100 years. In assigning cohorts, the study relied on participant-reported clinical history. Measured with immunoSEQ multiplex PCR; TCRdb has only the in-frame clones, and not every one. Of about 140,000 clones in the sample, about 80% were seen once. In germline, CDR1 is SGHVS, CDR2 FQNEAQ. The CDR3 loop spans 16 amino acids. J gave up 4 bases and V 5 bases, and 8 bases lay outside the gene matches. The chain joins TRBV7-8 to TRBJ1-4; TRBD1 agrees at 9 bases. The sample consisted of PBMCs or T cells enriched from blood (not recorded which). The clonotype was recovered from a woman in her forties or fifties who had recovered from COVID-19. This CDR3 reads CASSPDRGRRNEKLFF. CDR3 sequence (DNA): TGTGCCAGCAGCCCGGACAGGGGCCGCCGTAATGAAAAACTGTTTTTT.